This T cell receptor (beta chain) was identified during a study of early T cells in non-severe SARS-CoV-2 infection. The germline V and J ends were trimmed by 5 bases and 5 bases, with 3 bases remaining between them. CDR3 size: 11 residues. CDR1 SGHVS and CDR2 FNYEAQ come from the germline V gene. Via MiXCR, TCRdb re-called the 5' RACE reads, giving one row per CDR3 protein. This table has 50,000 to 65,000 distinct CDR3 sequences, around 14% appearing once. This sequence originates from an adult who was a healthcare worker with PCR-confirmed SARS-CoV-2 infection or an uninfected control (not recorded which). Sequenced: whole blood. V gene TRBV7-6 combines with J gene TRBJ1-4; the D is unclear. The CDR3 DNA reads as TGTGCCAGCAGCGTGAATGAAAAACTGTTTTTT. It specifies CASSVNEKLFF. Supplemented by reference TRBV7-6 and TRBJ1-4, the full variable domain reads GAGVSQSPRYKVTKRGQDVALRCDPISGHVSLYWYRQALGQGPEFLTYFNYEAQQDKSGLPNDRFSAERPEGSISTLTIQRTEQRDSAMYRCASSVNEKLFFGSGTQLSVL.